This TCR beta chain comes out of a study of graft-versus-host responses after intestinal transplantation (dated by TCRdb to about 2021). The study in broad terms: Recipients received multivisceral, liver-intestinal, or isolated intestinal transplants. To identify alloreactive clones, pre-transplant mixed lymphocyte reaction products were sequenced and compared with unstimulated pre-transplant donor and recipient T cells. All recipients received anti-thymocyte globulin induction followed by maintenance tacrolimus and steroids for around 3 years. Rather than being sequenced by the commercial service, samples from a few later patients were sequenced in-house on an Illumina MiSeq and processed with MiXCR. Graft-versus-host and host-versus-graft alloreactive T cell clones were tracked in the graft, circulation and bone marrow after intestinal transplantation using bulk TCR-beta CDR3 sequencing. Donor T cell macrochimerism was defined as a peak of at least 4% donor T cells among recipient peripheral blood mononuclear cells. A cohort of more than 20 intestinal transplant recipients, including one retransplant, was enrolled, and 3 patients lacking pretransplant specimens were excluded. Overall results and qualifications from the work: Patients with donor T cell macrochimerism had high GvH to HvG T cell clonal ratios in their allografts. The conclusions were limited by the relatively low number and heterogeneity of the intestinal transplant patients. GvH clones turned up in recipient bone marrow, with some appearing earlier in ileal mucosa or blood, a pattern consistent with an intestinal mucosal origin. Early after transplant, peak levels of circulating GvH clones were associated with declines in HvG clones.

The time point label, read with the paper, signifies: cells obtained before transplantation from donor or recipient. CD3+CD4+ and CD3+CD8+ populations were FACS-sorted from unstimulated pre-transplant donor and recipient cells taken from spleen or lymph nodes. Its CDR3 holds 15 amino acids, cysteine through phenylalanine. Solely the CDR3 DNA is kept, with 45 bases framed from the first base. The germline V gene specifies SGHTA as CDR1 and FQGNSA as CDR2. At the junction V is shortened by 3 bases and J by 8 bases, with 18 bases in between. The receptor library was made with the immunoSEQ multiplex PCR assay. For most patients, genomic DNA was isolated with the Qiagen DNeasy Blood and Tissue Kit and sent frozen to Adaptive Biotechnologies for TCR sequencing. Adaptive Biotechnologies carried out high-throughput TCR-beta CDR3 sequencing of genomic DNA for most patients. Processing in the source paper ran as follows. Adaptive's ImmunoSEQ software was the source of the TCR sequencing data for fewer than 20 patients, while a few other patients were processed with MiXCR and VDJtools. To correct CD4 versus CD8 sorting errors, sequences present in both subsets at a frequency ratio below 5:1 were removed. CDR3 nucleotide sequences shared by donor and recipient were removed because the origin of these sequences could not be assigned. To count as alloreactive, a clone needed at least 2-fold expansion over unstimulated cells and a minimum CFSE-low frequency of 0.002% (template counts) or 0.001% (read counts). A clone was considered mappable if detected in the sequenced pre-transplant spleen, lymph node, or MLR CFSE-low populations of the donor or recipient. The cumulative frequency of alloreactive clones was calculated as a percentage of all sequences, weighted by copy number. TCRdb took over this immuneACCESS table, retaining in-frame rearrangements with V and J assigned. Such tables are incomplete; in checked studies, under half of the missing clones stem from an unresolved V gene, and the remainder is unexplained. V and J calls and clone size are copied from that table; D and trimming were computed from the DNA. The sample table records roughly 64,000 clones; 85% to 95% of these occur just once. The ten largest clones add up to about 1.8% of the sample.

As concerns this clone: This receptor's antigen is unknown. No per-base quality is available; no much larger clone lies one base away.

This chain joins TRBV7-2 to TRBJ2-3; TRBD2 is a possible D gene, resting on 5 matching bases. The receptor comes from a human donor who was the organ donor for an intestinal transplant. Sequenced here: unstimulated CD8+ T cells sorted from spleen or lymph node cells, sampled before transplant. Read as DNA, the sequence is TGTGCCAGCAGCTTCCTTGAGGGTTTTGTCCGTACGCAGTATTTT. Translation gives CASSFLEGFVRTQYF.